This is a list of T cell receptor beta chains from one sample in a study of beta chain features in type 1 diabetes. Clones were sequenced by immunoSEQ multiplex PCR, and TCRdb holds only the in-frame ones, with some missing. The table records 250,000 to 350,000 clones, roughly 11% of them present only once. Sequencing input: naive CD4+ T cells from blood. Receptors were obtained from a woman in her twenties or thirties in good health. Both conserved end residues are part of each CDR3. The D gene is left open where the match is weak. For some rows the clone size is stated as once, few or many, or as a class when expanded; others skip it.

j_call	d_call	v_call	clone_size	cdr3_aa	cdr3_nt
TRBJ2-5	NA	TRBV2	NA	CASSEYSRDLLETQYF	TGTGCCAGCAGTGAATACTCGCGGGATTTGCTTGAGACCCAGTACTTC
TRBJ1-1	NA	TRBV7-2	few	CASSSVVTEAFF	TGTGCCAGCAGCTCCGTCGTCACTGAAGCTTTCTTT
TRBJ2-3	NA	TRBV18	NA	CASSTPALTDTQYF	TGTGCCAGCTCAACACCGGCCCTGACAGATACGCAGTATTTT
TRBJ2-3	NA	TRBV18	NA	CASSPIPGSTDTQYF	TGTGCCAGCTCACCTATTCCGGGAAGCACAGATACGCAGTATTTT
TRBJ2-7	NA	TRBV7-2	NA	CASSSEGPTYEQYF	TGTGCCAGCAGCTCAGAGGGTCCTACCTACGAGCAGTACTTC
TRBJ1-1	NA	TRBV6-6	NA	CASSYDQGFTEAFF	TGTGCCAGCAGTTATGACCAGGGATTCACTGAAGCTTTCTTT
TRBJ1-1	NA	TRBV4-2	few	CASSQDRGRGTEAFF	TGTGCCAGCAGCCAAGATAGGGGCCGAGGCACTGAAGCTTTCTTT
TRBJ2-6	NA	TRBV9	NA	CASSRDSGANVLTF	TGTGCCAGCAGCCGGGACTCTGGGGCCAACGTCCTGACTTTC
TRBJ2-3	TRBD2	TRBV7-8	NA	CASSPHGRADTQYF	TGTGCCAGCAGCCCGCACGGGAGGGCAGATACGCAGTATTTT
TRBJ2-2	TRBD2	TRBV15	few	CATSSPKGGRAGELFF	TGTGCCACCAGCAGTCCTAAGGGCGGGAGGGCCGGGGAGCTGTTTTTT
TRBJ2-1	NA	TRBV27	few	CAINRTPQAYNEQFF	TGTGCCATCAATCGGACACCTCAAGCCTACAATGAGCAGTTCTTC
TRBJ2-7	NA	TRBV7-2	few	CASSLDGRGLSLGEQYF	TGTGCCAGCAGCTTAGACGGCAGGGGTCTCTCCCTCGGCGAGCAGTACTTC
TRBJ2-5	TRBD2	TRBV4-2	NA	CASSQLAGGGSGETQYF	TGTGCCAGCAGCCAACTAGCGGGAGGTGGTTCGGGAGAGACCCAGTACTTC
TRBJ2-5	NA	TRBV10-3	NA	CAISEPPGRKETQYF	TGTGCCATCAGTGAACCCCCAGGGAGGAAAGAGACCCAGTACTTC
TRBJ2-3	NA	TRBV11-2	few	CASSRGDNTQYF	TGTGCCAGCAGCCGTGGAGATAATACGCAGTATTTT
TRBJ2-3	NA	TRBV7-3	NA	CASGVGGGTDTQYF	TGTGCCAGCGGGGTGGGCGGGGGCACAGATACGCAGTATTTT
TRBJ2-5	TRBD2	TRBV14	few	CASSHQKWPRGQETQYF	TGTGCCAGCAGCCATCAAAAGTGGCCGCGGGGGCAAGAGACCCAGTACTTC
TRBJ2-1	NA	TRBV28	NA	CASTPRGSSYNEQFF	TGTGCCAGCACCCCTAGGGGGTCCTCCTACAATGAGCAGTTCTTC
TRBJ1-5	NA	TRBV5-6	NA	CASSSRDQPQHF	TGTGCCAGCAGCTCGCGTGATCAGCCCCAGCATTTT
TRBJ2-7	TRBD1	TRBV28	few	CASRSGLDRARGSYEQYF	TGTGCCAGCAGATCAGGCCTCGACAGGGCGAGGGGCTCCTACGAGCAGTACTTC
TRBJ2-2	TRBD2	TRBV18	NA	CASSPRRTSGPNTGELFF	TGTGCCAGCTCACCACGGAGGACTAGCGGCCCGAACACCGGGGAGCTGTTTTTT
TRBJ2-1	TRBD2	TRBV5-1	few	CASRRIAGEGEQFF	TGCGCCAGCAGACGAATAGCGGGAGAGGGAGAGCAGTTCTTC
TRBJ2-3	NA	TRBV9	few	CASSVGALAKTDTQYF	TGTGCCAGCAGCGTCGGCGCGCTAGCGAAGACAGATACGCAGTATTTT
TRBJ2-7	TRBD1	TRBV4-3	few	CASSQGQGSYEQYF	TGCGCCAGCAGCCAAGGACAGGGCTCCTACGAGCAGTACTTC
TRBJ2-7	TRBD2	TRBV18	few	CASSDSAVLSGRAYEQYF	TGTGCCAGCTCAGACTCCGCCGTTCTTAGCGGGAGGGCCTACGAGCAGTACTTC
TRBJ2-7	TRBD1	TRBV7-6	few	CASSLGDSSYEQYF	TGTGCCAGCAGCTTAGGGGACAGCTCCTACGAGCAGTACTTC
TRBJ2-5	TRBD2	TRBV13	few	CASSPRTSGFWETQYF	TGTGCCAGCAGCCCAAGGACTAGCGGGTTCTGGGAGACCCAGTACTTC
TRBJ1-5	TRBD1	TRBV28	few	CASSYPDRGWNQPQHF	TGTGCCAGCAGTTACCCCGACAGGGGCTGGAATCAGCCCCAGCATTTT
TRBJ2-7	TRBD1	TRBV2	NA	CASSDWGTGNYEQYF	TGTGCCAGCAGTGATTGGGGGACAGGGAACTACGAGCAGTACTTC
TRBJ2-1	TRBD2	TRBV7-3	NA	CASSLTPGLAGGYNEQFF	TGTGCCAGCAGCTTAACCCCGGGACTAGCGGGAGGGTACAATGAGCAGTTCTTC
TRBJ2-4	NA	TRBV4-3	few	CASSQDRKNIQYF	TGCGCCAGCAGCCAAGACAGAAAAAACATTCAGTACTTC
TRBJ2-4	NA	TRBV28	few	CASSPAGAKNIQYF	TGTGCCAGCAGTCCAGCGGGAGCCAAAAACATTCAGTACTTC
TRBJ2-3	NA	TRBV7-3	NA	CASSLLGDTQYF	TGTGCCAGCAGCTTGCTCGGAGATACGCAGTATTTT
TRBJ2-5	TRBD1	TRBV7-3	NA	CASSPGTGVTQYF	TGTGCCAGCAGCCCAGGGACAGGGGTGACCCAGTACTTC
TRBJ2-1	NA	TRBV19	NA	CASSIGATPASDEQFF	TGTGCCAGTAGTATAGGGGCCACCCCAGCCTCGGATGAGCAGTTCTTC
TRBJ2-7	TRBD2	TRBV5-4	NA	CASSLGGGYEQYF	TGTGCCAGCAGCTTGGGCGGGGGCTACGAGCAGTACTTC
TRBJ2-3	TRBD2	TRBV7-6	NA	CASSFGLAGVVDTQYF	TGTGCCAGCAGCTTTGGTCTAGCGGGAGTCGTAGATACGCAGTATTTT
TRBJ2-1	TRBD1	TRBV2	few	CASSGQGLTYNEQFF	TGTGCCAGCAGTGGACAGGGATTGACCTACAATGAGCAGTTCTTC
TRBJ2-7	NA	TRBV5-1	NA	CASSLGAGNYEQYF	TGCGCCAGCAGCTTGGGAGCAGGGAACTACGAGCAGTACTTC
TRBJ2-1	NA	TRBV18	NA	CASSPQDRDNEQFF	TGTGCCAGCTCACCGCAGGACAGAGACAATGAGCAGTTCTTC
TRBJ2-2	NA	TRBV19	few	CASSSQNTGELFF	TGTGCCAGTAGTTCCCAGAACACCGGGGAGCTGTTTTTT
TRBJ2-5	TRBD2	TRBV7-3	few	CASSLTGSSGIQETQYF	TGTGCCAGCAGCTTAACCGGAAGTAGCGGGATCCAAGAGACCCAGTACTTC
TRBJ2-3	TRBD2	TRBV15	NA	CATSLASGSTDTQYF	TGTGCCACCTCGCTGGCTAGCGGGAGCACAGATACGCAGTATTTT
TRBJ2-7	TRBD2	TRBV29-1	few	CSAGGGTSGFYEQYF	TGCAGCGCCGGTGGGGGGACTAGCGGGTTCTACGAGCAGTACTTC
TRBJ2-7	NA	TRBV7-6	NA	CASSQNLGEVSEQYF	TGTGCCAGCAGCCAAAACCTCGGAGAAGTCTCCGAGCAGTACTTC
TRBJ2-4	NA	TRBV14	NA	CASSQGSGLQYF	TGTGCCAGCAGCCAAGGCTCGGGTCTTCAGTACTTC